This section outlines one T cell receptor (beta chain) sequence together with its context. No antigen is known for it. Germline V gene data show CDR1 as LNHNV and CDR2 as YYDKDF (reference sequence). Trimming took off 1 base at V and 0 bases at J, with 3 bases between the two ends. The CDR3 spans 13 residues. The sample originates from a study of radiation and T cells in renal cell carcinoma. The data were produced by immunoSEQ multiplex PCR, yet TCRdb's version contains in-frame clones alone and is incomplete. In the table there are 15,000 to 20,000 clones, 64% of which are singletons. Study results and limitations: Irradiated tumors held more dominant CDR3 motifs than control tumors. Only small tumor regions of 0.8 to 1 g were sampled. Pretreatment tumor biopsies were lacking, so baseline clonotypes are unknown.

Indicated treatment: 15 Gy SBRT to primary tumor, nephrectomy 4 weeks later. Nephrectomy followed 15 Gy stereotactic body radiation by 4 weeks. The chain has TRBV15 and TRBJ1-1, with D hard to call. The sequencing here drew on tumor tissue, taken from a patient whose treatment included radiotherapy and nephrectomy. The receptor was derived from a woman in her 70s with renal cell carcinoma. As DNA, the CDR3 is TGTGCCACCAGCAGAGTAATGAACACTGAAGCTTTCTTT. Its translation: CATSRVMNTEAFF.